The clone carrying this TCR beta chain was counted only a few times. Its antigen is still unknown. Additional DNA sequences in this sample encode the identical CDR3. These data belong to a study of cytomegalovirus exposure and HLA in healthy donors. Points from the study as a whole: The investigators catalogued 150 or so TCR beta chains as cytomegalovirus-associated. In vitro assays verified that a few CMV-associated chains recognized CMV antigens specifically.

Per the germline V gene, CDR1 is MNHEY and CDR2 is SVGAGI. The CDR3 has 16 residues. The V end was cut by 0 bases, the J end by 4 bases, with 10 bases between. PCR used 60 Vbeta primers and 13 Jbeta primers. Produced via immunoSEQ multiplex PCR; TCRdb's table is partial and in-frame only. The profile shows 90,000 to 100,000 clones, over 8% of them singletons. Material: PBMCs. The clonotype comes from a man aged 50-59 years in good health and CMV-seropositive. V and J are TRBV6-5 and TRBJ1-6; a weak D match, TRBD1 (6 bases). CDR3 sequence (DNA): TGTGCCAGCAGTTACTCGGGGGCACAGTATAATTCACCCCTCCACTTT. Its protein product is CASSYSGAQYNSPLHF.